This TCR beta chain was documented in a study of early T cells in non-severe SARS-CoV-2 infection. Overall study: Sequencing of unsorted whole blood was done on bulk RNA, leaving chains unpaired.

Regarding this clonotype: Its target is unknown.

The study, taken as a whole, reports: Anti-spike CD8 specificities were favored by VDJdb matching, whose results missed private and CD4 specificities.

Individual cDNA molecules carried attached unique molecular identifiers. One entry per CDR3 protein, called by TCRdb with MiXCR from the 5' RACE reads. The data show about 30,000 distinct CDR3 sequences, 3% to 4% seen once. CDR1 is SNHLY, CDR2 FYNNEI, per germline. This CDR3 is built from 12 residues. Trimming left V 1 base short and J 8 bases short, with 6 bases between. The genes are TRBV2 and TRBJ2-1; D is uncertain. The sequenced sample was whole blood. This TCR came from an adult who was a healthcare worker with PCR-confirmed SARS-CoV-2 infection or an uninfected control (not recorded which). The CDR3: CASSEGLHEQFF. The CDR3 DNA sequence: TGTGCCAGCAGTGAAGGACTCCATGAGCAGTTCTTC.